Presented here are 8 T cell receptor beta chains from one specimen sequenced in a study of T cells in localized non-small cell lung cancer. Using immunoSEQ multiplex PCR, the repertoire was profiled, and TCRdb retains in-frame clones only, with some absent. The sample has some 90,000 clones, roughly 89% seen once; the top ten hold around 16%. Sequenced material: peripheral blood, taken before any cancer treatment. The receptors were gathered from a man aged 35-75 years with stage I squamous cell lung carcinoma.

The chain has TRBV5-8 and TRBJ2-3; D uncertain. In germline, CDR1 is SGHTS, CDR2 YDEGEE. Trimming left V 1 base short and J 2 bases short, with 5 bases between. The CDR3 contains 13 residues. CDR3: CASSLLLTDTQYF. CDR3 nucleotide sequence: TGTGCCAGCAGCTTGCTGCTCACAGATACGCAGTATTTT.

This chain links TRBV23-1 with TRBJ2-7; D unresolved. TRBV23-1 is reported as an ORF; its role is uncertain. V lost 7 bases and J 2 bases, leaving 15 bases between the germline ends. The CDR3 has 14 residues. As DNA, the CDR3 is TGCGCCAGCACCGTCCTTGGGTATGCCTACGAGCAGTACTTC. Its protein product is CASTVLGYAYEQYF.

The CDR3 spells CASSPRGYGNTIYF. CDR3 nucleotides: TGTGCCAGCAGCCCCAGGGGGTATGGAAACACCATATATTTT. The rearrangement joins TRBV9 to TRBJ1-3; 7 bases line up with TRBD1. CDR3 length: 14 residues. Germline assignment: CDR1 SGDLS and CDR2 YYNGEE. Trimming removed 4 bases from V and 3 bases from J; junction bases left unmatched: 4.

This clone was detected a few times. This sequence joins TRBV2 and TRBJ2-7; 16 bases fit TRBD2. CDR3 length: 16 amino acids. The ends lost 6 bases at V and 7 bases at J; junction bases unmatched: 9. CDR1 and CDR2 (germline): SNHLY, FYNNEI. CDR3 nucleotides: TGTGCCAGCAGCCGTGGGACTAGCGGGGGGGCAGAAGAGCAGTACTTC. It encodes CASSRGTSGGAEEQYF. The whole variable domain, remainder taken from reference TRBV2 and TRBJ2-7, is EPEVTQTPSHQVTQMGQEVILRCVPISNHLYFYWYRQILGQKVEFLVSFYNNEISEKSEIFDDQFSVERPDGSNFTLKIRSTKLEDSAMYFCASSRGTSGGAEEQYFGPGTRLTVT.

The V and J genes are TRBV7-2 and TRBJ1-6; TRBD1 aligns across 8 bases. Germline values: CDR1 SGHTA, CDR2 FQGNSA. The CDR3 contains 14 residues. V lost 6 bases to trimming and J lost 7 bases; unmatched junction nucleotides: 5. The CDR3: CASRTGTGNSPLHF. The CDR3 DNA reads as TGTGCCAGCAGAACCGGGACAGGCAATTCACCCCTCCACTTT.

This chain connects TRBV7-9 to TRBJ1-3; weak D call: TRBD1 (5 bases). V was trimmed by 5 bases and J by 1 base, leaving 18 bases between them. The CDR3 extends over 17 amino acids. CDR1 is SEHNR, CDR2 FQNEAQ, per germline (reference sequence). This chain's CDR3 is CASSPLDSPQSGNTIYF. CDR3 sequence (DNA): TGTGCCAGCAGCCCCCTCGACAGTCCTCAATCTGGAAACACCATATATTTT.

The gene calls are TRBV6-6 and TRBJ1-6; perhaps TRBD1 as D (5 bases). Germline V gives CDR1 MNHNY, CDR2 SVGAGI (reference sequence). Between the trimmed V and J ends, which lost 4 bases and 0 bases, there was a span of 7 bases. This CDR3 comprises 15 residues. In DNA, the CDR3 is TGTGCCAGCAGTTCAGGGTTCTCCTATAATTCACCCCTCCACTTT. Its translation is CASSSGFSYNSPLHF.

This sequence joins TRBV18 and TRBJ2-4; perhaps TRBD2 as D (6 bases). CDR1 and CDR2 from the germline V gene are KGHSH and LQKENI. CDR3 length: 15 amino acids. V shed 2 bases and J shed 7 bases, with 15 bases lying between them. CDR3 in amino acids: CASSPSQGGRNIQYF. CDR3 bases: TGTGCCAGCTCACCATCTCAGGGAGGACGGAACATTCAGTACTTC.